These T cell receptor beta chains were read from a single sample in a study of T cells in narcolepsy. TCRdb's copy holds only in-frame clones and misses some; the assay was immunoSEQ multiplex PCR. The table records approximately 30,000 clones, more than 80% of them present only once. Sequenced input: CD45RA- memory CD4+ T cells from PBMCs. The origin of the receptors is a human donor with narcolepsy. Each CDR3 is given with its conserved first and last residue. D genes are given only for firm matches. Clone size, where shown, is once, few, many, or a class for clones that have expanded.

clone size	V gene	D gene	J gene	CDR3 DNA	CDR3 protein
.	TRBV6-6	.	TRBJ1-2	TGTGCCAGCAATAAGATCGGACGGAATAACTATGGCTACACCTTC	CASNKIGRNNYGYTF
.	TRBV4-1	TRBD2	TRBJ2-2	TGCGCCAGCGGCGGGGGGGCCGCGAACACCGGGGAGCTGTTTTTT	CASGGGAANTGELFF
.	TRBV7-2	.	TRBJ1-1	TGTGCCAGCAGCTTAGCGTGGGGTCGCACTGAAGCTTTCTTT	CASSLAWGRTEAFF
.	TRBV5-4	.	TRBJ2-1	TGTGCCAGCAGCCGGACCGAGACCTATGAGCAGTTCTTC	CASSRTETYEQFF
.	TRBV5-4	.	TRBJ1-6	TGTGCCAGCAGCTCCAGGGGCGGTTCACCCCTCCACTTT	CASSSRGGSPLHF
.	TRBV7-2	TRBD1	TRBJ1-2	TGTGCCAGCAGCTCGGGACAGGGGGCCCACTATGGCTACACCTTC	CASSSGQGAHYGYTF
once	TRBV28	.	TRBJ2-7	TGTGCCAGCCGTCGCCAGGGCCCTGCGGTAGGGCGGGAGCAGTACTTC	CASRRQGPAVGREQYF
few	TRBV11-3	.	TRBJ2-1	TGTGCCAGCAGCCAGGAGCCCGACAGTGAGCAGTTCTTC	CASSQEPDSEQFF
.	TRBV10-3	TRBD1	TRBJ1-5	TGTGCCACCAGGGGGCAGGGGTCGGGCAATCAGCCCCAGCATTTT	CATRGQGSGNQPQHF
.	TRBV28	TRBD1	TRBJ1-2	TGTGCCAGCAGGGGGACAGGGGGAATCTACACCTTC	CASRGTGGIYTF
.	TRBV19	.	TRBJ1-4	TGTGCCAGTAGTTGGGGAGACGCAACTAATGAAAAACTGTTTTTT	CASSWGDATNEKLFF
.	TRBV11-2	.	TRBJ2-3	TGTGCCAGCAGCAAGAAACCCACCTTAGATACGCAGTATTTT	CASSKKPTLDTQYF
.	TRBV7-9	TRBD1	TRBJ1-2	TGTGCCAGCAGCCTCGGGTCGGGACAGGGGGCGTATGGCTACACCTTC	CASSLGSGQGAYGYTF
.	TRBV11-1	.	TRBJ1-3	TGTGCCAGCAGCTTGGGCCTATCTGGAAACACCATATATTTT	CASSLGLSGNTIYF
.	TRBV10-3	TRBD1	TRBJ2-5	TGTGCCATCAGGGGGACAGAAGAGACCCAGTACTTC	CAIRGTEETQYF